A selection of T cell receptor beta chains follows, all from one sample in a study of blood T cells in healthy people across ages. TCRdb called the 5' RACE reads again in MiXCR, with one record for every CDR3 protein. The profile covers approximately 800,000 distinct CDR3 sequences, with under 40% appearing a single time and 10% to 15% taken by the ten largest. Sequenced: blood. The source of these receptors is a man aged 18 to 29 in good health. Each CDR3 is given with its conserved first and last residue. The order of the fields is D gene, clone size, J gene, V gene, CDR3 DNA, CDR3 protein. A D gene is named only where the DNA matches it firmly. Where a row states a size, it is once, few, many or the class of an expanded clone; other rows omit it.

d_call: TRBD1
clone_size: .
j_call: TRBJ2-7
v_call: TRBV5-1
cdr3_nt: TGCGCCAGCAACTTGGACAGGAGCTACGAGCAGTACTTC
cdr3_aa: CASNLDRSYEQYF

d_call: TRBD1
clone_size: few
j_call: TRBJ1-2
v_call: TRBV20-1
cdr3_nt: TGCAGTGCAAGCGGTCGGACAGGGAACTATGGCTACACCTTC
cdr3_aa: CSASGRTGNYGYTF

d_call: TRBD1
clone_size: few
j_call: TRBJ1-4
v_call: TRBV12-3/TRBV12-4
cdr3_nt: TGTGCCAGCGGGCCGACAGGGGGTAATGAAAAACTGTTTTTT
cdr3_aa: CASGPTGGNEKLFF

d_call: .
clone_size: .
j_call: TRBJ2-7
v_call: TRBV14
cdr3_nt: TGTGCCAGCAGCCCCCTCCTGGGCAATGAGCAGTACTTC
cdr3_aa: CASSPLLGNEQYF

d_call: .
clone_size: .
j_call: TRBJ1-6
v_call: TRBV3-1
cdr3_nt: TGTGCCAGCAGCCAGATAGAGTATGCACCCCTCCACTTT
cdr3_aa: CASSQIEYAPLHF

d_call: .
clone_size: .
j_call: TRBJ1-2
v_call: TRBV20-1
cdr3_nt: TGCAGTGCTAGAGGGGGGTCTATGGGCTACACCTTC
cdr3_aa: CSARGGSMGYTF

d_call: .
clone_size: .
j_call: TRBJ1-4
v_call: TRBV4-3
cdr3_nt: TGCGCCAGCAGCCCTCGAAGATCCAGCAATAATGAAAAACTGTTTTTT
cdr3_aa: CASSPRRSSNNEKLFF

d_call: TRBD1
clone_size: many
j_call: TRBJ2-5
v_call: TRBV20-1
cdr3_nt: TGCAGTGCTAGAAAACAGGGGGCGATGGAGACCCAGTACTTC
cdr3_aa: CSARKQGAMETQYF

d_call: TRBD1
clone_size: .
j_call: TRBJ1-2
v_call: TRBV14
cdr3_nt: TGTGCCAGCAGCCAAGCCCACGGGACAGCTTATGGCTACACCTTC
cdr3_aa: CASSQAHGTAYGYTF

d_call: TRBD1
clone_size: once
j_call: TRBJ2-1
v_call: TRBV5-1
cdr3_nt: TGCGCCAGCAGCACCGACAGGGGCGCGGACGATGAGCAGTTCTTC
cdr3_aa: CASSTDRGADDEQFF

d_call: .
clone_size: few
j_call: TRBJ1-5
v_call: TRBV12-3/TRBV12-4
cdr3_nt: TGTGCCAGCAGTTTACAGACAGGAGGGAGTCAGCCCCAGCATTTT
cdr3_aa: CASSLQTGGSQPQHF

d_call: TRBD1
clone_size: .
j_call: TRBJ1-5
v_call: TRBV12-3/TRBV12-4
cdr3_nt: TGTGCCAGCAGCGACAGGGCTACTCAGCCCCAGCATTTT
cdr3_aa: CASSDRATQPQHF